The clone carrying this T cell receptor (beta chain) was seen just once. Sample time point: pretreatment peripheral blood. The data stem from a study of PD-L1 blockade in urothelial cancer. The ends were cut back, 4 bases at V and 9 bases at J, with 35 bases in the middle. CDR1 SGHRS and CDR2 YFSETQ come from the germline V gene. The CDR3 runs 20 residues. This table comes from immunoSEQ multiplex PCR, and its TCRdb copy is limited to in-frame clones, with some not included. The repertoire holds 70,000 to 75,000 clones, 90% seen once, with more than 3.5% in the top ten. The origin of this receptor is a man in his 70s with urothelial cancer. V and J are TRBV5-1 and TRBJ2-1; D not resolved. The material was PBMCs, obtained around atezolizumab (anti-PD-L1) treatment. The CDR3 DNA is TGCGCCAGCAGCCCCGGTTTTCCAATCGTCGACTCCCGCATGGTGGGTGAGCAGTTCTTC. Its translation is CASSPGFPIVDSRMVGEQFF.